Below, 2 T cell receptor beta chains from the same sample are listed, as sequenced in a study of shared clonotypes between healthy human individuals. The data were produced by immunoSEQ multiplex PCR, yet TCRdb's version contains in-frame clones alone and is incomplete. The data contain 850,000 to 1,100,000 clones, approximately 75% of them singletons. Sequencing used memory CD4+ T cells from PBMCs. Subset defined: CD45RA-negative fraction. These receptors were obtained from a man aged 18 to 35 in good health. Some clones in this sample may be carry-over from other donors' samples.

The chain uses TRBV12-5 and TRBJ2-6; the match to TRBD1 covers 7 bases. From germline, CDR1 is LGHNT and CDR2 FRNRAP. The CDR3 has 21 residues. J lost 0 bases, V lost 0 bases, and 14 bases had no gene match. This chain's CDR3 is CASGLVGPTGVLRSGANVLTF. In DNA, the CDR3 is TGTGCTAGTGGTTTGGTGGGGCCTACAGGGGTCCTCCGCTCTGGGGCCAACGTCCTGACTTTC.

This clone was seen just once. This sequence joins TRBV18 and TRBJ1-1; 9 nucleotides match TRBD1. CDR1 is KGHSH and CDR2 is LQKENI in the germline V gene. J gave up 11 bases and V 5 bases, and 12 bases lay outside the gene matches. The CDR3 loop spans 14 amino acids. This chain's CDR3 is CASSVSRDRAWAFF. The CDR3 region has the DNA TGTGCCAGCTCAGTTAGCCGGGACAGGGCGTGGGCTTTCTTT. Combining the CDR3 with reference TRBV18 and TRBJ1-1 gives the whole variable domain NAGVMQNPRHLVRRRGQEARLRCSPMKGHSHVYWYRQLPEEGLKFMVYLQKENIIDESGMPKERFSAEFPKEGPSILRIQQVVRGDSAAYFCASSVSRDRAWAFFGQGTRLTVV.